One and the same sample provided the 21 T cell receptor beta chains below, sequenced in a study of T-cell reconstitution after alpha-beta-depleted transplantation in children. The authors prepared the TCRbeta library with unique molecular identifiers. From the PCR reads, TCRdb called clonotypes with MiXCR, one entry per CDR3 protein. The data show just under 150,000 distinct CDR3 sequences, with 8.5% to 10% seen just once and 15% to 20% held by the top ten. This specimen was PBMCs, mostly from graft donor cells, taken 180 days after TCRalphabeta/CD19-depleted stem cell transplant. The receptors stem from a female patient between 2 and 15 years old who had a stem cell transplant for congenital amegakaryocytic thrombocytopenia, so the T cells may come from the graft donor.

This clonotype was counted at least ten times. V gene TRBV4-2 combines with J gene TRBJ2-5; D is possibly TRBD2 (5 bases). Germline CDR1 is LGHNA and CDR2 is YNFKEQ. The V end was cut by 1 base, the J end by 5 bases, with 17 bases between. The CDR3 contains 16 residues. In DNA, the CDR3 is TGTGCCAGCAGCCAAGGAGGGAACGGGGATCGGGAGACCCAGTACTTC. Amino acid sequence: CASSQGGNGDRETQYF.

With respect to this clonotype: This may stem from a read error, because a much larger clone lies one nucleotide away. The rearrangement uses TRBV29-1 and TRBJ2-2; D is undetermined. This CDR3 comprises 14 residues. Germline V gene sequence: CDR1 SQVTM, CDR2 ANQGSEA. The DNA of the CDR3 is TGCAGCGGCCGACGTGAAGGGAACATCGGGGAGCTGTTTTTT. Its protein is CSGRREGNIGELFF.

This chain uses TRBV12-3 or TRBV12-4 with TRBJ2-3; D is undetermined. V lost 2 bases to trimming and J lost 2 bases, with 11 bases between them. This CDR3 comprises 15 residues. CDR3 bases: TGTGCCAGCAGTTTACGGGTACGACACACAGATACGCAGTATTTT. This sequence encodes CASSLRVRHTDTQYF.

This clonotype was observed many times. The chain has TRBV12-3 or TRBV12-4 and TRBJ1-2; D perhaps matches TRBD1 (6 bases). Trimming left V 7 bases short and J 6 bases short, with 12 bases between. The CDR3 contains 12 residues. The CDR3 loop is CASTTGTNGYTF. CDR3 nucleotides: TGTGCCAGCACCACAGGGACTAATGGCTACACCTTC.

At least ten counts were recorded for this clonotype. V is TRBV3-1 and J is TRBJ1-1; tentatively, D is TRBD1 (5 bases). Trimming took off 1 base at V and 5 bases at J, with 11 bases between the two ends. This CDR3 has 14 amino acids. CDR1 and CDR2 from the germline V gene are LGHDT and YNNKEL (reference sequence). The CDR3 DNA reads TGTGCCAGCAGCCAAGCCCCAACAGGTACTGAAGCTTTCTTT. This encodes CASSQAPTGTEAFF.

The V gene is TRBV5-1, the J gene TRBJ2-7, with D perhaps matching TRBD1 or TRBD2 (5 bases each). This CDR3 region has 16 residues. V was pared by 0 bases and J by 3 bases, with 16 bases between. Per the germline V gene, CDR1 is SGHRS and CDR2 is YFSETQ. In nucleotides, the CDR3 is TGCGCCAGCAGCTTGGGTTGGGGGAAGGCGGTCTACGAGCAGTACTTC. The encoded protein is CASSLGWGKAVYEQYF.

This clonotype was seen at least ten times. V usage is TRBV20-1 and J usage is TRBJ2-1, with 10 bases matching TRBD2. Germline CDR1 reads DFQATT; CDR2 reads SNEGSKA (reference sequence). The CDR3 spans 15 residues. J was trimmed by 6 bases and V by 1 base; bases with no gene match: 6. The CDR3 DNA reads as TGCAGTGCTAGAGGGGAACTAGCGGGAAGCAATGAGCAGTTCTTC. It translates to CSARGELAGSNEQFF.

Ten or more counts support this clonotype. The rearrangement joins TRBV12-3 or TRBV12-4 to TRBJ2-3; tentative D call: TRBD2 (6 bases). Trimming cost V 6 bases and J 4 bases, with 14 bases left between them. The length of the CDR3 is 14 residues. CDR3 residues: CASSFGSSADTQYF. As DNA, the CDR3 is TGTGCCAGCAGCTTCGGGAGCTCGGCAGATACGCAGTATTTT.

This clonotype was counted many times. The genes are TRBV6-5 and TRBJ1-6; 9 positions match TRBD1. The CDR3 is made up of 14 amino acids. J was trimmed by 8 bases and V by 7 bases; bases with no gene match: 6. Germline V gene lookup returns CDR1 MNHEY and CDR2 SVGAGI. The CDR3, as DNA: TGTGCCAGCACCCCCCGGGACAGGGATTCACCCCTCCACTTT. It specifies CASTPRDRDSPLHF.

This clonotype was recorded a few times. The chain is built from TRBV28 and TRBJ1-5, with D hard to call. The CDR3 is 13 residues long. The germline gives CDR1 MDHEN, CDR2 SYDVKM. V was pared by 6 bases and J by 2 bases, with 8 bases between. This chain's CDR3 is CASRAMGNQPQHF. The CDR3 bases are TGTGCCAGCAGGGCTATGGGCAATCAGCCCCAGCATTTT.

This clonotype was recorded at least ten times. The chain is built from TRBV2 and TRBJ2-7; D remains ambiguous. Trimming took 4 bases from V and 1 from J, leaving 5 bases between them. The germline V gene has CDR1 SNHLY and CDR2 FYNNEI. The CDR3 has 12 residues. CDR3: CASSVVSYEQYF. CDR3 nucleotides: TGTGCCAGCAGTGTAGTTTCCTACGAGCAGTACTTC.

This clonotype was recorded many times. The rearrangement uses TRBV12-3 or TRBV12-4 and TRBJ2-5; D possibly corresponds to TRBD1 (6 bases). CDR3 length: 13 amino acids. V was shortened by 4 bases and J by 3 bases, with 9 bases between the two germline ends. The CDR3 bases are TGTGCCAGCAGTTCCGGACAGAAAGAGACCCAGTACTTC. Residues: CASSSGQKETQYF.

This clonotype was detected many times. The J gene is TRBJ2-3, the V gene TRBV6-2 or TRBV6-3, with D perhaps TRBD1 or TRBD2 (5 bases each). This CDR3 contains 15 residues. CDR1 and CDR2 (germline): MNHEY, SVGEGT. With 5 bases removed from V and 4 bases from J, the gap between germline ends came to 16 bases. The CDR3, as DNA: TGTGCCAGCAGTCTCTTCGAGGGGTCGGCAGATACGCAGTATTTT. Amino acids: CASSLFEGSADTQYF.

This clonotype showed up many times. This chain joins TRBV28 and TRBJ2-5; 8 bases map to TRBD2. This CDR3 spans 17 amino acids. Germline-derived CDR1 and CDR2 are MDHEN and SYDVKM. Trimming took 6 bases from V and 1 from J; bases not matched to a gene: 13. The CDR3 DNA is TGTGCCAGCAGCCATATAGCGGGATTTTTTGCCCAAGAGACCCAGTACTTC. Translating it yields CASSHIAGFFAQETQYF.

This clonotype was detected a few times. Here the CDR3 DNA reads TGTGCCAGCAGCTCCGCCGGGACAGGGGCCCACGAGCAGTACTTC. Its protein product is CASSSAGTGAHEQYF. The V gene is TRBV7-2, the J gene TRBJ2-7, with 10 bases matching TRBD1. The CDR3 has 15 amino acids. V shed 4 bases and J 5 bases; nucleotides not matched to a gene: 8. Germline V gene lookup returns CDR1 SGHTA and CDR2 FQGNSA.

The V gene is TRBV20-1, the J gene TRBJ2-5, with D hard to call. This CDR3 spans 13 amino acids. Germline V gene lookup returns CDR1 DFQATT and CDR2 SNEGSKA (reference sequence). Trimming cost V 1 base and J 3 bases, with 9 bases left between them. The CDR3 DNA follows: TGCAGTGCTAGAGTTTGGGGAAAAGAGACCCAGTACTTC. It yields the protein CSARVWGKETQYF.

This clonotype has only a few counts. The chain carries TRBV12-3 or TRBV12-4 and TRBJ1-2; weak D call: TRBD1 (5 bases). The CDR3 extends over 12 amino acids. V shed 7 bases and J shed 8 bases, with 14 bases lying between them. CDR3 region: CASKSQGSGYTF. The CDR3 DNA reads TGTGCCAGCAAAAGCCAGGGCTCCGGCTACACCTTC.

V and J are TRBV29-1 and TRBJ2-2, with TRBD1 as a possible D gene (6 bases). Germline V gene data show CDR1 as SQVTM and CDR2 as ANQGSEA. Trimming cost V 3 bases and J 8 bases, with 7 bases left between them. The CDR3 contains 11 residues. DNA of the CDR3: TGCAGCGTTGAGAGGGGGGGGGAGCTGTTTTTT. It translates to CSVERGGELFF.

This clonotype was detected ten times or more. V and J are TRBV4-3 and TRBJ2-7; D remains ambiguous. The CDR3 is 14 amino acids. The V gene lost 0 bases and the J gene lost 4 bases, with 10 bases spanning the gap. Germline loops: CDR1 LGHNA, CDR2 YSLEER. CDR3 residues: CASSQESWGYEQYF. The CDR3 DNA is TGCGCCAGCAGCCAAGAAAGTTGGGGATACGAGCAGTACTTC.

This clonotype is deemed medium-sized. The chain links TRBV7-9 to TRBJ1-3; maybe TRBD1 (5 bases). The CDR3 spans 16 residues. V dropped 0 bases and J dropped 0 bases, with 9 bases sitting between them. Germline CDR1 SEHNR, CDR2 FQNEAQ (reference sequence). The CDR3 bases are TGTGCCAGCAGCTTAGCGCCAGGGAGCTCTGGAAACACCATATATTTT. The encoded protein is CASSLAPGSSGNTIYF.

This clonotype appeared a few times. One end of the junction is discordant with germline, which a read error may explain. The V call is TRBV7-2, the J call TRBJ2-6; TRBD1 matches 7 bases. There are 17 residues in the CDR3. Germline lookup yields CDR1 SGHTA and CDR2 FQGNSA. This CDR3 is CASSVALTGVGANVLTF. The DNA of the CDR3 is TGTGCCAGCAGCGTAGCCCTCACAGGGGTCGGGGCCAACGTCCTGACTTTC. Full variable domain (rest looked up from reference TRBV7-2 and TRBJ2-6): GAGVSQSPSNKVTEKGKDVELRCDPISGHTALYWYRQSLGQGLEFLIYFQGNSAPDKSGLPSDRFSAERTGGSVSTLTIQRTQQEDSAVYLCASSVALTGVGANVLTFGAGSRLTVL.